Listed below are T cell receptor beta chains from one sample, sequenced in a study of technical replicates of blood from a handful of donors. Repertoires were generated with immunoSEQ multiplex PCR, while TCRdb's copy carries only in-frame clones and drops some. In the table there are about 86,000 clones, under 96% of which are singletons. Sequencing was performed on T cells isolated from PBMCs. These receptors all stem from a human donor in good health. CDR3s include the opening cysteine and the closing phenylalanine or tryptophan. D genes are given only for firm matches. The listing skips clone size in some rows; elsewhere it reads once, few, many or a size class.

d_call: NA; clone_size: NA; v_call: TRBV7-6; j_call: TRBJ2-1; cdr3_nt: TGTGCCAGCAGCTTAGCTGGGAGGAATGAGCAGTTCTTC; cdr3_aa: CASSLAGRNEQFF
d_call: TRBD1; clone_size: NA; v_call: TRBV6-6; j_call: TRBJ2-7; cdr3_nt: TGTGCCAGCAGTCGGGACAGGGGCTACGAGCAGTACTTC; cdr3_aa: CASSRDRGYEQYF
d_call: NA; clone_size: NA; v_call: TRBV11-2; j_call: TRBJ1-2; cdr3_nt: TGTGCCAGCAGCGAGCAGACGTTAATCGGACTTCCGGCAGCCTTC; cdr3_aa: CASSEQTLIGLPAAF
d_call: NA; clone_size: NA; v_call: TRBV7-2; j_call: TRBJ1-1; cdr3_nt: TGTGCCAGCAGCCCGAACAGGAACACTGAAGCTTTCTTT; cdr3_aa: CASSPNRNTEAFF
d_call: NA; clone_size: NA; v_call: TRBV11-2; j_call: TRBJ2-7; cdr3_nt: TGTGCCAGCAGCTTAAGGGGCGAGCAGTACTTC; cdr3_aa: CASSLRGEQYF
d_call: NA; clone_size: NA; v_call: TRBV6-6; j_call: TRBJ2-7; cdr3_nt: TGTGCCAGCAGTTTGAGTAGCGAGTACGAGCAGTACTTC; cdr3_aa: CASSLSSEYEQYF
d_call: NA; clone_size: NA; v_call: TRBV7-8; j_call: TRBJ2-1; cdr3_nt: TGTGCCAGCAGCCCCTGGACTGGGTCCTACAATGAGCAGTTCTTC; cdr3_aa: CASSPWTGSYNEQFF
d_call: TRBD2; clone_size: NA; v_call: TRBV2; j_call: TRBJ2-7; cdr3_nt: TGTGCCAGCAGTGAAGGAAGCCCTAGCGGGCCTTACGAGCAGTACTTC; cdr3_aa: CASSEGSPSGPYEQYF
d_call: TRBD2; clone_size: NA; v_call: TRBV13; j_call: TRBJ2-1; cdr3_nt: TGTGCCAGCAGCGGGGGACTAGCCGATTCCAGCTTCTCCTACAATGAGCAGTTCTTC; cdr3_aa: CASSGGLADSSFSYNEQFF
d_call: TRBD1; clone_size: NA; v_call: TRBV5-6; j_call: TRBJ2-2; cdr3_nt: TGTGCCAGCAGCTTAAGACAGGGGGTCCCCGGGGAGCTGTTTTTT; cdr3_aa: CASSLRQGVPGELFF
d_call: NA; clone_size: NA; v_call: TRBV6-1; j_call: TRBJ1-1; cdr3_nt: TGTGCCAGCAGTGAAGCTTACGGGAACACTGAAGCTTTCTTT; cdr3_aa: CASSEAYGNTEAFF
d_call: NA; clone_size: NA; v_call: TRBV28; j_call: TRBJ1-2; cdr3_nt: TGTGCCAGCAGTTTATGGCAGGGGACCTCCACCTATGGCTACACCTTC; cdr3_aa: CASSLWQGTSTYGYTF
d_call: TRBD1; clone_size: NA; v_call: TRBV10-2; j_call: TRBJ2-1; cdr3_nt: TGCGCCAGCAGTGAACTAACAGGGGGCAATGAGCAGTTCTTC; cdr3_aa: CASSELTGGNEQFF
d_call: NA; clone_size: NA; v_call: TRBV5-1; j_call: TRBJ1-2; cdr3_nt: TGCGCCAGCAGCTTGGGGGAGAACTATGGCTACACCTTC; cdr3_aa: CASSLGENYGYTF
d_call: NA; clone_size: NA; v_call: TRBV10-1; j_call: TRBJ2-7; cdr3_nt: TGCGCCAGCAGTGAATGGGGACTGGGATCCTACGAGCAGTACTTC; cdr3_aa: CASSEWGLGSYEQYF
d_call: NA; clone_size: NA; v_call: TRBV27; j_call: TRBJ1-1; cdr3_nt: TGTGCCAGCAGTCCGAGACAGATAAACACTGAAGCTTTCTTT; cdr3_aa: CASSPRQINTEAFF
d_call: TRBD1; clone_size: NA; v_call: TRBV29-1; j_call: TRBJ2-1; cdr3_nt: TGCAGCGTTGAAGAAGGGGACAGGGAATACAATGAGCAGTTCTTC; cdr3_aa: CSVEEGDREYNEQFF
d_call: TRBD1; clone_size: NA; v_call: TRBV6-5; j_call: TRBJ2-7; cdr3_nt: TGTGCCAGCAGTCGTACAGGGGGTATTACCTACGAGCAGTACTTC; cdr3_aa: CASSRTGGITYEQYF
d_call: NA; clone_size: NA; v_call: TRBV9; j_call: TRBJ2-3; cdr3_nt: TGTGCCAGCAGCATATATAACACAGATACGCAGTATTTT; cdr3_aa: CASSIYNTDTQYF
d_call: NA; clone_size: once; v_call: TRBV9; j_call: TRBJ1-1; cdr3_nt: TGTGCCAGCAGCCCAGGCGGGGGGGGCGGGACTGAAGCTTTCTTT; cdr3_aa: CASSPGGGGGTEAFF
d_call: TRBD1; clone_size: few; v_call: TRBV9; j_call: TRBJ1-1; cdr3_nt: TGTGCCAGCAGCGTAGAACCAGGGGGCCTCGAAGCTTTCTTT; cdr3_aa: CASSVEPGGLEAFF
d_call: NA; clone_size: NA; v_call: TRBV13; j_call: TRBJ1-1; cdr3_nt: TGTGCCAGCAGCTTTTCTAGAAAGAACACTGAAGCTTTCTTT; cdr3_aa: CASSFSRKNTEAFF